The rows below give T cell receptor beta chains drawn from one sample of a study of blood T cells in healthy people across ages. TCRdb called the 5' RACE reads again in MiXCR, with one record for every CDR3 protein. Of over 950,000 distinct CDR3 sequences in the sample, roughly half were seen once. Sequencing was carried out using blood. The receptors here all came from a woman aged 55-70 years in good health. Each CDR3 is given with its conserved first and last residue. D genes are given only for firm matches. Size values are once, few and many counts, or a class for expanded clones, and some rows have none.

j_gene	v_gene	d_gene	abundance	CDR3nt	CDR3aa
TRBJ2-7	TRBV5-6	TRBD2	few	TGTGCCAGCAGCCACTGGGGCCTAGCGGACTCCTACGAGCAGTACTTC	CASSHWGLADSYEQYF
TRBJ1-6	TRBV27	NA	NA	TGTGCCAGCCAAAGGGCGGGGTTCGGTGTTTCACCCCTCCACTTT	CASQRAGFGVSPLHF
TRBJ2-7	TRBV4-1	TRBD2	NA	TGCACCAGCAGCCAAGATCCCCCGCCTAGCGGGAGCTACGAGCAGTACTTC	CTSSQDPPPSGSYEQYF
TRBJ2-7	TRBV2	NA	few	TGTGCCAGCAGGACGGAATCCTACGAGCAGTACTTC	CASRTESYEQYF
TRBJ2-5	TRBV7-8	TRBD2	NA	TGTGCCAGCAGCACACACTTCCTAGCGGGAGTGGTGGAGACCCAGTACTTC	CASSTHFLAGVVETQYF
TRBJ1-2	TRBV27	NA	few	TGTGCCAGCAAGTCGGAGAGGGGCTACACCTTC	CASKSERGYTF
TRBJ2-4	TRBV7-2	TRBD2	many	TGTGCCAGCAGCTTACTTGCGGGAGTTACCAAAAACATTCAGTACTTC	CASSLLAGVTKNIQYF
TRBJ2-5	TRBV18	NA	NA	TGTGCCAGCTCACGGAGCAGGGATTCACGAGAGACCCAGTACTTC	CASSRSRDSRETQYF
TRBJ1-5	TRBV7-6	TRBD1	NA	TGTGCCAGCAGCGACAGGGAGGACAAGCCCCAGCATTTT	CASSDREDKPQHF
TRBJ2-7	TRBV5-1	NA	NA	TGCGCCAGCAGCTCGACCGAATACAATGAGCAGTACTTC	CASSSTEYNEQYF
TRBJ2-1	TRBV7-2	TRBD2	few	TGTGCCAGCAGCTTAGCGGGAGGGGTTGAGCAGTTCTTC	CASSLAGGVEQFF
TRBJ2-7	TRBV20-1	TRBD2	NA	TGCAGTGCTCAGCTAGCGGCAACCTACGAGCAGTACTTC	CSAQLAATYEQYF
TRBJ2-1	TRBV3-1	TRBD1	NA	TGTGCCAGCAGCCACAGGGGGAGCAATGAGCAGTTCTTC	CASSHRGSNEQFF
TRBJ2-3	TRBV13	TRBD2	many	TGTGCCAGCAGCTTAAGGGGGTTTTCTAGCGGGATACGAGATACGCAGTATTTT	CASSLRGFSSGIRDTQYF
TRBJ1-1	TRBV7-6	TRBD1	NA	TGTGCCAGCAGCGAACTACAGGGGCGGGGGAACACTGAAGCTTTCTTT	CASSELQGRGNTEAFF
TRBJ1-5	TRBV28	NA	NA	TGTGCCAGCAGTCTTACTGCCGACAGGATAAAGCCCCAGCATTTT	CASSLTADRIKPQHF
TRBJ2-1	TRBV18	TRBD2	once	TGTGCCAGCTCGCGTCCTAGCGGGAGAGACAATGAGCAGTTCTTC	CASSRPSGRDNEQFF
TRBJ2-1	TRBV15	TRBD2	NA	TGTGCCACCAGCTCTCGAGGAAGCGGGAGATCGAAAGACAATGAGCAGTTCTTC	CATSSRGSGRSKDNEQFF
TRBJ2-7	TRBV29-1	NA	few	TGCAGCGTTGTCCTAATGGGCTACGAGCAGTACTTC	CSVVLMGYEQYF
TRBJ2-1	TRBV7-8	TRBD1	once	TGTGCCAGCAGCTCCCCGGGACAGGGGAGCGATGAGCAGTTCTTC	CASSSPGQGSDEQFF
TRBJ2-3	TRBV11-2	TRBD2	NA	TGTGCCAGCAGCACGGGACTAGCGGGGGCCGGTACGCAGTATTTT	CASSTGLAGAGTQYF
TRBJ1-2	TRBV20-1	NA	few	TGCAGTGCTCAGAAGACAGTTTCACCTGGCTACACCTTC	CSAQKTVSPGYTF
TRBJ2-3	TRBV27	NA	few	TGTGCCAGCAGTTTATTCCCGGTTTGGGGTACGCAGTATTTT	CASSLFPVWGTQYF
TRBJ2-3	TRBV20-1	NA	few	TGCAGTGCTAGAGATATTCCGGAAGATACGCAGTATTTT	CSARDIPEDTQYF
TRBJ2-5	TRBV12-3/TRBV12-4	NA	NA	TGTGGCAGCAAAACCTTAGGTCATGAGACCCAGTACTTC	CGSKTLGHETQYF